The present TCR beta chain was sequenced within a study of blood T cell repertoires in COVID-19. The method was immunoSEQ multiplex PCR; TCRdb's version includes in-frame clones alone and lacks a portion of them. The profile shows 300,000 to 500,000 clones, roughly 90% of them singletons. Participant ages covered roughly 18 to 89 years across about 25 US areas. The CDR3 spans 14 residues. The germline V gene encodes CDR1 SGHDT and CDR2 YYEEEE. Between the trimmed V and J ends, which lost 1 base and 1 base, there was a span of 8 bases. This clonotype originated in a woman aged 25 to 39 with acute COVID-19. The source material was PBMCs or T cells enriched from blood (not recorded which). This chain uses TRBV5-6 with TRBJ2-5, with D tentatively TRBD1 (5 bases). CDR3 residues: CASSLLGVQETQYF. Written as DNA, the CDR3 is TGTGCCAGCAGCTTGCTAGGGGTCCAAGAGACCCAGTACTTC.